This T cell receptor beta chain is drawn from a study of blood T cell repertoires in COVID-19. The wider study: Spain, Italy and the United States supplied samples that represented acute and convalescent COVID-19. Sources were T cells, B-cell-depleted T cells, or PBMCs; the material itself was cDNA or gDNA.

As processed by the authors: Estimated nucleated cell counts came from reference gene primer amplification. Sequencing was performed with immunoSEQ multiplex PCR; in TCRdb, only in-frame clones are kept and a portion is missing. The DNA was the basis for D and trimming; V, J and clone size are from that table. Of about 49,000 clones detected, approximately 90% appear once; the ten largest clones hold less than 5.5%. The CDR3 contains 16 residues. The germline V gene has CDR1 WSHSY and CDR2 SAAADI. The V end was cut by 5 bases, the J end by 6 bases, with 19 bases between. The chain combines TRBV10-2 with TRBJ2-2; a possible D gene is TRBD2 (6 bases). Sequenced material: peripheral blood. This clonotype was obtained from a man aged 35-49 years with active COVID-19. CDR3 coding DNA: TGCGCCAGCAGTCATATTAGCGGCCCTCGGGCCGGGGAGCTGTTTTTT. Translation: CASSHISGPRAGELFF.